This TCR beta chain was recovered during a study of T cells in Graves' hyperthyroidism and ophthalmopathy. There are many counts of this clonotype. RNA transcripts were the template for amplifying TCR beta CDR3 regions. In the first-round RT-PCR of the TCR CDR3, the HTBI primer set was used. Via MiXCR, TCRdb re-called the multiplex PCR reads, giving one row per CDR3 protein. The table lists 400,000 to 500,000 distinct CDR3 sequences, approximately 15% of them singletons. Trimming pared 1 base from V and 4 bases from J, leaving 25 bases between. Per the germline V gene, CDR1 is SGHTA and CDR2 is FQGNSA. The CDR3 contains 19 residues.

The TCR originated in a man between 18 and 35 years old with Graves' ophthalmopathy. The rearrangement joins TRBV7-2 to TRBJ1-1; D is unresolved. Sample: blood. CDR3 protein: CASSLGPPAGRPIGTEAFF. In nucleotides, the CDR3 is TGTGCCAGCAGCTTAGGACCCCCAGCGGGCAGGCCGATAGGCACTGAAGCTTTCTTT. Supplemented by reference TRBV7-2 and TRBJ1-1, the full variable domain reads GAGVSQSPSNKVTEKGKDVELRCDPISGHTALYWYRQSLGQGLEFLIYFQGNSAPDKSGLPSDRFSAERTGGSVSTLTIQRTQQEDSAVYLCASSLGPPAGRPIGTEAFFGQGTRLTVV.